A selection of T cell receptor beta chains follows, all from one sample in a study of OX40 agonist ivuxolimab in advanced cancers. The protocol was immunoSEQ multiplex PCR, while the TCRdb copy is restricted to in-frame clones and leaves out a portion. The sample has under 50,000 clones; just over 85% are singletons. The material was CD4+ or CD8+ T cells sorted from blood, obtained in a trial of the OX40 agonist ivuxolimab. Source of these receptors: an adult with an advanced solid tumor such as melanoma, head and neck, liver or kidney cancer. CDR3s include the opening cysteine and the closing phenylalanine or tryptophan. Each record gives: V gene, J gene, CDR3 protein.

>TRBV5-1|TRBJ2-5
CASSTRTSGGASETQYF
>TRBV27|TRBJ1-2
CASSYRKWGYGYTF
>TRBV5-1|TRBJ2-1
CASSSGQGSHNEQFF
>TRBV10-3|TRBJ1-1
CAIRGGVGTGGENTEAFF
>TRBV4-2|TRBJ1-6
CASSQEDRDAYNSPLHF
>TRBV5-5|TRBJ1-5
CASSSAPGDSNQPQHF
>TRBV30|TRBJ2-7
CAWSPTGYEQYF
>TRBV7-9|TRBJ2-7
CASSLGTGALEQYF
>TRBV9|TRBJ2-3
CASSPGGLAGDSTDTQYF
>TRBV6-6|TRBJ1-2
CASGHDRSHTF
>TRBV28|TRBJ1-1
CASSFERLSEAFF
>TRBV9|TRBJ2-3
CASSPGRTTRYRTDTQYF
>TRBV11-1|TRBJ2-7
CASSTTSGASYEQYF
>TRBV30|TRBJ1-5
CASGSGLDNQPQHF
>TRBV19|TRBJ2-6
CASTGWTDLSGANVLTF
>TRBV6-1|TRBJ1-4
CASRIPVEEKLFF
>TRBV30|TRBJ2-7
CAWSKALAGGPDEQYF
>TRBV6-6|TRBJ1-2
CASRTGTIGYTF
>TRBV2|TRBJ2-3
CASRPSGLGTDTQYF
>TRBV5-8|TRBJ1-1
CASSFRGGTEAFF
>TRBV4-2|TRBJ1-6
CASSVVTLYNSPLHF
>TRBV6-1|TRBJ2-5
CASSAIAGGPQETQYF
>TRBV19|TRBJ1-1
CASSITGMNTEAFF
>TRBV9|TRBJ2-1
CASSSTGVSNEQFF
>TRBV5-6|TRBJ2-5
CASRPDRVGETQYF
>TRBV18|TRBJ2-7
CASSPGQGDEQYF
>TRBV7-9|TRBJ2-7
CASSPGTGKYEQYF
>TRBV4-1|TRBJ1-1
CASSQDWVWGDTEAFF
>TRBV2|TRBJ2-4
CASSESQGGNIQYF
>TRBV5-4|TRBJ2-7
CASSLRVGGGYEQYF
>TRBV27|TRBJ2-5
CASSLRLAGRQTQYF
>TRBV9|TRBJ1-3
CASSVGQIGNTIYF
>TRBV5-1|TRBJ2-2
CASSSRSPPSTGELFF
>TRBV9|TRBJ1-2
CASSVGQGVSYGYTF
>TRBV7-9|TRBJ1-1
CASSFQTGIRTEAFF
>TRBV10-3|TRBJ1-2
CAISESQGTYGYTF
>TRBV4-1|TRBJ2-5
CASSQVGLAGGGETQYF